A selection of T cell receptor beta chains follows, all from one sample in a study of vaccination and CD4 T cells after COVID-19. No antigens are known for them. TCRdb reanalysed the PCR reads using MiXCR and keeps one entry per CDR3 protein. The sample gives 14,000 to 15,000 distinct CDR3 sequences, approximately 53% of which show up once; roughly 12% is in the top ten. Sequencing was performed on CD4+ T cells from blood, cultured in vitro. The receptors derive from a human donor who had recovered from COVID-19. Both conserved end residues are part of each CDR3. Each record gives: J gene, V gene, clone size, D gene, CDR3 DNA, CDR3 protein. The D gene is left open where the match is weak. A row's size may be missing; if present it is once, few, many or a size class.

TRBJ1-2,TRBV19,NA,NA,TGTGCCAGTAGGCAAACCGGGACGGCCTATGGCTACACCTTC,CASRQTGTAYGYTF
TRBJ1-2,TRBV14,NA,TRBD1,TGTGCCAGCAGCCAAGACGGCAGGGGGCGAGAGGGCTACACCTTC,CASSQDGRGREGYTF
TRBJ2-2,TRBV20-1,NA,TRBD2,TGCAGTGCTAGAGATCGCAAAGCGGGACTACTTAACACCGGGGAGCTGTTTTTT,CSARDRKAGLLNTGELFF
TRBJ2-7,TRBV15,NA,TRBD1,TGTGCCACCAGCAGAGGGACAGGGTCTATCGAGCAGTACTTC,CATSRGTGSIEQYF
TRBJ2-2,TRBV7-9,NA,NA,TGTGCCAGCAGATACCGGAACACCGGGGAGCTGTTTTTT,CASRYRNTGELFF
TRBJ1-2,TRBV5-6,few,NA,TGTGCCAGCAGCTTGTTTAAACAGGGACTGAGAAACTATGGCTACACCTTC,CASSLFKQGLRNYGYTF
TRBJ2-7,TRBV20-1,NA,TRBD1,TGCAGTGCTAGGCCGGACAGGAGTGACTACGAGCAGTACTTC,CSARPDRSDYEQYF
TRBJ2-2,TRBV20-1,few,NA,TGCAGTGCTCGGTCGGGAGAGATCACCGGGGAGCTGTTTTTT,CSARSGEITGELFF
TRBJ1-1,TRBV10-3,few,NA,TGTGCCACCCTCGATCGGGTGGACACTGAAGCTTTCTTT,CATLDRVDTEAFF
TRBJ2-7,TRBV5-4,once,TRBD2,TGTGCCAGCAGCTTGGGCCTAGCGGGAGCACCCTCCGAGCAGTACTTC,CASSLGLAGAPSEQYF
TRBJ1-1,TRBV25-1,NA,TRBD1,TGTGCCAGCAGTGATTTCGCCGGGACAGGGGGCACTGAAGCTTTCTTT,CASSDFAGTGGTEAFF
TRBJ1-1,TRBV28,NA,NA,TGTGCCAGCAGTTACCCCGGCCGAAGCGAAGCTTTCTTT,CASSYPGRSEAFF
TRBJ1-5,TRBV10-3,few,TRBD1,TGTGCCACAGGAGATTCACAGGGGGCCGGCAATCAGCCCCAGCATTTT,CATGDSQGAGNQPQHF
TRBJ2-1,TRBV25-1,NA,NA,TGTGCCAGCAGACCCCGGGGGGCGCATAACAATGAGCAGTTCTTC,CASRPRGAHNNEQFF
TRBJ2-1,TRBV14,NA,NA,TGTGCCAGCAGCCAAGACGGCGACTACAATGAGCAGTTCTTC,CASSQDGDYNEQFF
TRBJ2-4,TRBV20-1,NA,NA,TGCAGTGCTAGTCGGCAGACCGGGACGCTATTGGCCAAAAACATTCAGTACTTC,CSASRQTGTLLAKNIQYF
TRBJ1-5,TRBV27,NA,TRBD1,TGTGCCAGCAGTCTACAGGGGAGGAACGGTCAGCCCCAGCATTTT,CASSLQGRNGQPQHF
TRBJ2-1,TRBV28,once,NA,TGTGCCAGCAGTTTATGGCAGACAACCAACAATGAGCAGTTCTTC,CASSLWQTTNNEQFF
TRBJ2-5,TRBV6-2/TRBV6-3,few,NA,TGTGCCAGCAGGGATGTAGGAGAGACCCAGTACTTC,CASRDVGETQYF
TRBJ1-2,TRBV30,NA,NA,TGTGCCTGGAGTCATTCCAGGGCGGGCTATGGCTACACCTTC,CAWSHSRAGYGYTF
TRBJ2-1,TRBV20-1,NA,TRBD2,TGCAGTACCAATAGCGGGAGGGGGAGGAATGAGCAGTTCTTC,CSTNSGRGRNEQFF
TRBJ2-3,TRBV20-1,NA,NA,TGCAGTGCTATATTACTTAGCACAGATACGCAGTATTTT,CSAILLSTDTQYF
TRBJ1-2,TRBV30,few,TRBD1,TGTGCCTGGAGGGCCGGGACAGGGGGCTACACCTTC,CAWRAGTGGYTF
TRBJ2-6,TRBV30,NA,NA,TGTGCCTGGAGCATTTTGGGCTCTGGGGCCAACGTCCTGACTTTC,CAWSILGSGANVLTF
TRBJ2-3,TRBV20-1,NA,TRBD2,TGCAGTGCTAGAGATGGGGGGACTAGTGGGGCAACAGATACGCAGTATTTT,CSARDGGTSGATDTQYF
TRBJ2-2,TRBV7-9,NA,NA,TGTGCCAGCAGCTGGGGCGAAGTGTCCGGGGAGCTGTTTTTT,CASSWGEVSGELFF
TRBJ2-1,TRBV7-2,once,TRBD2,TGTGCCAGCAGCCGGACTCCGGGACTAGCGGGACTCAATGAGCAGTTCTTC,CASSRTPGLAGLNEQFF